This TCR beta chain was found in a study of blood T cell repertoires in COVID-19. Across the study: The analysed material was cDNA or gDNA that came from T cells, B-cell-depleted T cells, or PBMCs.

Germline V gene sequence: CDR1 MDHEN, CDR2 SYDVKM. Trimming stripped 2 bases from V and 3 bases from J, with 8 bases between. The CDR3 contains 14 residues. Original methodology: Reference gene primer amplification gave nucleated cell count estimates. The protocol was immunoSEQ multiplex PCR, while the TCRdb copy is restricted to in-frame clones and leaves out a portion. That table gives V, J and clone size, and the DNA gave D and trimming. The data show a few hundred thousand clones, more than 80% seen once. Seattle enrolled patients during active infection and tracked them longitudinally. The gene calls are TRBV28 and TRBJ1-3; D gene uncertain. The source material was peripheral blood. This TCR came from a woman in her 30s with COVID-19, enrolled during active disease. The CDR3 protein is CASSLQAVGNTIYF. In nucleotides, the CDR3 is TGTGCCAGCAGTTTACAGGCTGTTGGAAACACCATATATTTT.